The 27 T cell receptor beta chains below were found in one sample sequenced in a study of cytomegalovirus exposure and HLA in healthy donors. PCR used 60 Vbeta primers and 13 Jbeta primers. TCRdb keeps only in-frame clones here, not all; method: immunoSEQ multiplex PCR. The data hold over 100,000 clones, with around three quarters observed a single time. Sequences were obtained from PBMCs. The receptors derive from a woman aged 50 to 65 in good health and CMV-seropositive.

The gene calls are TRBV10-3 and TRBJ2-7; D is undetermined. The germline gives CDR1 ENHRY, CDR2 SYGVKD. Trimming took off 0 bases at V and 7 bases at J, with 7 bases between the two ends. The CDR3 length is 12 residues. CDR3 region: CAISESANEQYF. DNA for the CDR3: TGTGCCATCAGTGAGTCGGCAAATGAGCAGTACTTC.

Only one count was recorded for this clone. Other DNA sequences in the sample encode the same CDR3. This chain uses TRBV15 with TRBJ1-5, with D unresolved. The CDR3 totals 13 residues. V lost 0 bases and J 6 bases, leaving 6 bases between the germline ends. The germline V gene has CDR1 LNHNV and CDR2 YYDKDF (reference sequence). The CDR3 protein is CATSRDLIQPQHF. The CDR3 DNA sequence: TGTGCCACCAGCAGAGATCTTATTCAGCCCCAGCATTTT. The full variable domain, with the rest looked up from reference TRBV15 and TRBJ1-5, is DAMVIQNPRYQVTQFGKPVTLSCSQTLNHNVMYWYQQKSSQAPKLLFHYYDKDFNNEADTPDNFQSRRPNTSFCFLDIRSPGLGDTAMYLCATSRDLIQPQHFGDGTRLSIL.

J is TRBJ2-6 and V is TRBV27; D is ambiguous. In germline, CDR1 is MNHEY, CDR2 SMNVEV (reference sequence). Trimming removed 5 bases at V and 1 base at J, with 3 bases between. The CDR3 extends over 13 amino acids. In nucleotides, the CDR3 is TGTGCCAGCAGTCGGTCTGGGGCCAACGTCCTGACTTTC. Encoded protein: CASSRSGANVLTF.

This chain links TRBV21-1 with TRBJ2-3; whether TRBD1, the table's D call, matches the DNA was not checked. TRBV21-1 is termed a pseudogene. The CDR3 sequence is 16 residues long. The CDR3, as DNA: TGTGCCAGCACCCTTCCGGGACAGGGCGCCGCAGATACGCAGTATTTT. This gives the protein CASTLPGQGAADTQYF.

This sequence joins TRBV11-1 and TRBJ1-1, with D possibly matching TRBD1 (5 bases). The V end lost 5 bases, the J end lost 10 bases, and 11 bases lay between the germline ends. The CDR3 sequence is 11 residues long. Germline values: CDR1 SGHAT, CDR2 FQDESV (reference sequence). This chain's CDR3 is CASSETVVAFF. CDR3 sequence (DNA): TGTGCCAGCAGCGAGACAGTGGTAGCTTTCTTT.

The chain joins TRBV19 to TRBJ2-4, with D hard to call. The germline CDR1 and CDR2 sequences are LNHDA and SQIVND (reference sequence). The length of the CDR3 is 13 residues. Trimming cost V 3 bases and J 9 bases, with 12 bases left between them. This CDR3 reads CASSIPGESIQYF. The CDR3, as DNA: TGTGCCAGTAGTATCCCTGGTGAGAGCATTCAGTACTTC.

The chain couples TRBV2 to TRBJ2-7, with TRBD1 identical over 11 bases. From germline, CDR1 is SNHLY and CDR2 FYNNEI. The CDR3 is 14 amino acids. Trimming took 6 bases from V and 6 from J; bases not matched to a gene: 7. CDR3 sequence (DNA): TGTGCCAGCAGCTTAGAGGGACAGGGGGGCGAGCAGTACTTC. Its translation: CASSLEGQGGEQYF.

The J gene is TRBJ1-1, the V gene TRBV6-6; D is undetermined. CDR3 length: 15 residues. Germline V CDR1 and CDR2: MNHNY, SVGAGI (reference sequence). The V gene lost 0 bases and the J gene lost 1 base, with 9 bases spanning the gap. CDR3 bases: TGTGCCAGCAGTTACTCGAAGGCAGGGAACACTGAAGCTTTCTTT. It codes for CASSYSKAGNTEAFF.

This clone was recorded at least ten times. The gene calls are TRBV7-9 and TRBJ1-1; 8 bases line up with TRBD1. The CDR3 contains 15 residues. After removal of 1 base from V and 5 bases from J, the junction contained 6 bases not matched to a gene. Germline CDR1 and CDR2: SEHNR and FQNEAQ (reference sequence). The CDR3 protein is CASSLVRTGSTEAFF. CDR3 sequence (DNA): TGTGCCAGCAGCTTAGTTAGGACAGGGTCGACTGAAGCTTTCTTT.

The chain employs TRBV5-6 and TRBJ2-7; TRBD2 matches 12 bases. Germline loops: CDR1 SGHDT, CDR2 YYEEEE. V dropped 0 bases and J dropped 6; count of bases not matched to a gene: 7. The CDR3 runs 16 residues. The DNA of the CDR3 is TGTGCCAGCAGCTTGGGACTAGCGGGAGCGATGGGCGAGCAGTACTTC. It specifies CASSLGLAGAMGEQYF.

The V call is TRBV11-2, the J call TRBJ1-1, with D possibly matching TRBD1 (6 bases). V lost 5 bases to trimming and J lost 1 base, with 11 bases between them. The CDR3 is 14 residues long. Germline loops: CDR1 SGHAT, CDR2 FQNNGV. CDR3 protein: CASSPKGQNTEAFF. The DNA for the CDR3 is TGTGCCAGCAGCCCCAAGGGACAGAACACTGAAGCTTTCTTT.

The CDR3 DNA reads as TGTGCCAGCGCCGGAGAGGCGCAAAACATTCAGTACTTC. Amino acids: CASAGEAQNIQYF. The rearrangement joins TRBV2 to TRBJ2-4; D unresolved. The CDR3 is 13 residues long. Per the germline V gene, CDR1 is SNHLY and CDR2 is FYNNEI. Trimming cost V 8 bases and J 5 bases, with 13 bases left between them.

V is TRBV5-1 and J is TRBJ1-2, with D maybe TRBD1 (6 bases). CDR1 is SGHRS, CDR2 YFSETQ, per germline. Trimming left V 3 bases short and J 4 bases short, with 16 bases between. The length of the CDR3 is 15 residues. In nucleotides, the CDR3 is TGCGCCAGCAGCTCGGGCAGGGGCGGCAGCTATGGCTACACCTTC. It encodes CASSSGRGGSYGYTF.

This clone was observed a few times. The sample carries other DNA sequences with the same CDR3. The V gene is TRBV18, the J gene TRBJ2-7; TRBD1 might be the D (6 bases). The germline V gene encodes CDR1 KGHSH and CDR2 LQKENI. V lost 4 bases and J 2 bases, leaving 9 bases between the germline ends. The CDR3 is 13 residues long. The CDR3 DNA sequence: TGTGCCAGCTCACTAACAGGGCCCTACGAGCAGTACTTC. Translated, it gives CASSLTGPYEQYF.

The genes are TRBV5-1 and TRBJ2-7; no clear D gene. The CDR3 sequence is 13 residues long. From germline, CDR1 is SGHRS and CDR2 YFSETQ. The ends were cut back, 0 bases at V and 6 bases at J, with 10 bases in the middle. The CDR3 DNA follows: TGCGCCAGCAGCTTGGGAGGTTCCCGCGAGCAGTACTTC. Its protein product is CASSLGGSREQYF.

This clone appeared a few times. The genes are TRBV27 and TRBJ2-7; D unresolved. Between the trimmed V and J ends, which lost 5 bases and 0 bases, there was a span of 11 bases. This CDR3 comprises 14 residues. Germline V lookup: CDR1 MNHEY, CDR2 SMNVEV (reference sequence). The CDR3 spells CASSPLHSSYEQYF. DNA of the CDR3: TGTGCCAGCAGTCCCCTCCACAGCTCCTACGAGCAGTACTTC.

In its sample, this clone was seen a few times. The CDR3 loop reads CASSLAQGFGANVLTF. DNA for the CDR3: TGCGCCAGCAGCTTGGCACAGGGGTTTGGGGCCAACGTCCTGACTTTC. The V call is TRBV5-1, the J call TRBJ2-6; the match to TRBD1 covers 7 bases. This CDR3 spans 16 amino acids. V trimming: 0 bases; J trimming: 3 bases; junction bases outside the gene matches: 3. CDR1 is SGHRS and CDR2 is YFSETQ in the germline V gene.

The chain couples TRBV6-5 to TRBJ2-5; 7 bases align to TRBD2. The CDR3 has 13 amino acids. Germline trimming cut 8 bases from V and 5 bases from J; bases unmatched to any gene: 8. The germline CDR1 and CDR2 sequences are MNHEY and SVGAGI. Here the CDR3 reads CASGRLASETQYF. As DNA, the CDR3 is TGTGCCAGCGGTCGACTAGCTTCGGAGACCCAGTACTTC.

This clone was found a few times. This chain joins TRBV5-6 and TRBJ2-2, with D possibly TRBD1 on 5 matching bases. Trimming cost V 5 bases and J 6 bases, with 17 bases left between them. CDR1 is SGHDT, CDR2 YYEEEE, per germline. This CDR3 is built from 15 residues. DNA of the CDR3: TGTGCCAGCAGTTCCTCGACAGCCCTCCCCGGGGAGCTGTTTTTT. Its translation: CASSSSTALPGELFF.

The chain is built from TRBV9 and TRBJ2-2; D unresolved. Germline loops: CDR1 SGDLS, CDR2 YYNGEE. Trimming pared 0 bases from V and 5 bases from J, leaving 5 bases between. This CDR3 contains 13 residues. The CDR3 DNA reads as TGTGCCAGCAGCGTAGACTATACCGGGGAGCTGTTTTTT. It specifies CASSVDYTGELFF.

This chain links TRBV2 with TRBJ2-7; 10 bases fit TRBD1. This CDR3 is built from 14 residues. V was clipped by 6 bases and J by 3 bases; unmatched bases: 5. Germline CDR1 SNHLY, CDR2 FYNNEI. CDR3 DNA: TGTGCCAGCAGACCAAGGACAGGGGGCTACGAGCAGTACTTC. Its protein product is CASRPRTGGYEQYF.

The V gene is TRBV10-2, the J gene TRBJ2-5, with TRBD1 matching 8 bases. The J call may be in error: the DNA end matches TRBJ2-7 better. The CDR3 totals 13 residues. CDR1 is WSHSY and CDR2 is SAAADI in the germline V gene. In DNA, the CDR3 is TGCGCCAGATTCCAGGGGGCGCGGGACGAGCAGTACTTC. Translating it yields CARFQGARDEQYF.

The chain couples TRBV7-9 to TRBJ2-1; D is unclear. This CDR3 has 11 residues. V lost 5 bases and J lost 14, with 13 bases in between. Germline CDR1 reads SEHNR; CDR2 reads FQNEAQ (reference sequence). As DNA, the CDR3 is TGTGCCAGCAGCCCCCCTGGGCTTGAGTTCTTC. This encodes CASSPPGLEFF.

The chain is built from TRBV5-6 and TRBJ2-7; 7 nucleotides align to TRBD1. The CDR3 has 15 residues. Germline CDR1 reads SGHDT; CDR2 reads YYEEEE. Trimming removed 2 bases from V and 2 bases from J; junction bases left unmatched: 7. CDR3 protein: CASSLPTGPTYEQYF. In DNA form, the CDR3 reads TGTGCCAGCAGCTTACCGACAGGGCCGACCTACGAGCAGTACTTC.

The chain recombines TRBV5-1 with TRBJ1-4, with D perhaps TRBD1 (5 bases). V lost 4 bases and J 8 bases, leaving 21 bases between the germline ends. Per the germline V gene, CDR1 is SGHRS and CDR2 is YFSETQ. This CDR3 region has 16 residues. CDR3 protein: CASSPNLRDLWEKLFF. DNA for the CDR3: TGCGCCAGCAGCCCCAACCTCCGGGACTTGTGGGAAAAACTGTTTTTT.

This CDR3 reads CASSPWGPIPYGYTF. DNA of the CDR3: TGTGCCAGCAGCCCTTGGGGCCCTATTCCCTATGGCTACACCTTC. The chain uses TRBV7-3 and TRBJ1-2, with D possibly matching TRBD1 (5 bases). Trimming pared 5 bases from V and 4 bases from J, leaving 17 bases between. CDR1 SGHTA and CDR2 FQGTGA come from the germline V gene. The CDR3 is made up of 15 amino acids.

V is TRBV7-5 and J is TRBJ2-3; the listed D gene, TRBD2, was not tested against the DNA. TRBV7-5 has pseudogene status. This CDR3 has 12 amino acids. DNA of the CDR3: TGTGTCAGAAGCCTCACCGGGGATACGCAGTATTTT. This translates into CVRSLTGDTQYF.